The entry below gives a single T cell receptor beta chain sequence along with its context. Its target is unknown. This entry is derived from a study of T cells after yellow fever vaccination. Overall study results and limits: Weaker, the secondary response peaked sooner, at day 5 versus 15. Across the CD4 and CD8 compartments, a small share of clonotypes was present in both.

The V end lost 7 bases, the J end lost 4 bases, and 13 bases lay between the germline ends. Germline V gene lookup returns CDR1 LNHDA and CDR2 SQIVND (reference sequence). CDR3 size: 13 residues. A universal primer site and UMIs were added as TCR cDNA was made by 5'RACE template switching. TCRdb re-analysed the 5' RACE reads in MiXCR, keeping a single row per CDR3 protein. The sample yields approximately 510,000 distinct CDR3 sequences, 20% to 25% seen once. The clonotype comes from a man aged 18 to 29 who received the YFV17D yellow fever vaccine. The chain joins TRBV19 to TRBJ1-1; D is uncertain. The material was PBMCs, obtained less than 25 days after the first yellow fever vaccination. CDR3 residues: CASKRAASTEAFF. The CDR3 region has the DNA TGTGCCAGTAAAAGGGCGGCGAGCACTGAAGCTTTCTTT.